This T cell receptor beta chain was retrieved from a study of OX40 agonist ivuxolimab in advanced cancers. Broader study findings: The CD4+ and CD8+ T cells in the blood had expanded clonally by week 6 at 0.1 to 3.0 mg/kg. CD8+ T cells averaged more expanded clones than CD4+.

Any history of autoimmune disease or systemic immunosuppression disqualified patients. Blood was sampled at baseline, cycle 4 day 1, and cycle 7 day 1. The method was immunoSEQ multiplex PCR; TCRdb's version includes in-frame clones alone and lacks a portion of them. The sample yields about 48,000 clones, around nine tenths seen once. The CDR3 totals 13 residues. Per the germline V gene, CDR1 is MNHEY and CDR2 is SMNVEV (reference sequence). The V and J ends lost 6 bases and 6 bases, in that order; junction bases with no gene match: 4. Remarks on this clone: Its antigen is as yet unknown.

The rearrangement uses TRBV27 and TRBJ2-2; 7 bases align to TRBD1. The receptor's source is an adult with an advanced solid tumor such as melanoma, head and neck, liver or kidney cancer. The sample was CD4+ or CD8+ T cells sorted from blood, taken in a trial of the OX40 agonist ivuxolimab. The CDR3 bases are TGTGCCAGCAGCCTGACAGGGCCCGGGGAGCTGTTTTTT. This codes for CASSLTGPGELFF.